This T cell receptor beta chain was found in a study of blood T cell repertoires in COVID-19. How the authors handled the data: By means of reference gene primer amplification, nucleated cell counts were estimated. Data came from immunoSEQ multiplex PCR; TCRdb stores just in-frame clones and leaves some out. The V and J calls and the clone size are those of that table, but D and trimming were determined from the DNA. Counted here are approximately 260,000 clones, about 80% occurring once; the ten biggest clones make up 9.6%. Germline CDR1 SGHKS, CDR2 YYEKEE (reference sequence). V lost 4 bases and J lost 10, with 15 bases in between. The CDR3 is 14 residues long.

The rearrangement uses TRBV5-5 and TRBJ1-6, with D hard to call. This TCR derives from a woman older than 75 with acute or convalescent COVID-19. Sequencing used peripheral blood. As DNA, the CDR3 is TGTGCCAGCAGCATGTACCCTTTGGGCTCACCCCTCCACTTT. Translated: CASSMYPLGSPLHF.